This is a list of T cell receptor beta chains from one sample in a study of shared clonotypes between healthy human individuals. Some clones are missing from TCRdb's copy, which holds only in-frame ones; the method was immunoSEQ multiplex PCR. The profile shows some 2.4 million clones, 93% of them singletons. Sequences were obtained from naive CD4+ T cells from PBMCs. The receptor source for this set is a man younger than 30 in good health. Some clones in this sample may be carry-over from other donors' samples. The CDR3 runs from the conserved cysteine through the conserved F or W. A D gene is named only where the DNA matches it firmly. Clone size is shown for a subset of rows, as once, few, many or a class of expanded clone.

v_call: TRBV19; j_call: TRBJ2-7; d_call: TRBD1; clone_size: once; cdr3_aa: CASSTTGGSYEQYF; cdr3_nt: TGTGCCAGTAGTACCACAGGGGGGTCCTACGAGCAGTACTTC
v_call: TRBV2; j_call: TRBJ1-5; d_call: -; clone_size: -; cdr3_aa: CASRESQAPGQPQHF; cdr3_nt: TGTGCCAGCAGAGAGTCCCAAGCCCCGGGACAGCCCCAGCATTTT
v_call: TRBV13; j_call: TRBJ1-1; d_call: -; clone_size: -; cdr3_aa: CASSPQGYTEAFF; cdr3_nt: TGTGCCAGCAGCCCACAGGGATACACTGAAGCTTTCTTT
v_call: TRBV11-2; j_call: TRBJ1-2; d_call: -; clone_size: -; cdr3_aa: CASSPDPGYYGYTF; cdr3_nt: TGTGCCAGCAGCCCTGATCCAGGGTACTATGGCTACACCTTC
v_call: TRBV7-3; j_call: TRBJ2-1; d_call: TRBD1; clone_size: -; cdr3_aa: CASSPGTGHYNEQFF; cdr3_nt: TGTGCCAGCAGCCCCGGGACAGGGCATTACAATGAGCAGTTCTTC
v_call: TRBV7-9; j_call: TRBJ2-7; d_call: -; clone_size: -; cdr3_aa: CASSLLYGGAYEQYF; cdr3_nt: TGTGCCAGCAGCTTATTATACGGCGGGGCCTACGAGCAGTACTTC
v_call: TRBV28; j_call: TRBJ1-3; d_call: TRBD1; clone_size: -; cdr3_aa: CASRPPTGIQSGNTIYF; cdr3_nt: TGTGCCAGCAGACCGCCGACAGGGATACAATCTGGAAACACCATATATTTT
v_call: TRBV7-7; j_call: TRBJ2-2; d_call: -; clone_size: -; cdr3_aa: CASSLEGAGELFF; cdr3_nt: TGTGCCAGCAGTCTGGAGGGGGCCGGGGAGCTGTTTTTT
v_call: TRBV4-1; j_call: TRBJ2-3; d_call: TRBD2; clone_size: -; cdr3_aa: CASSDSGSSTDTQYF; cdr3_nt: TGCGCCAGCAGTGATAGCGGGAGTAGCACAGATACGCAGTATTTT
v_call: TRBV19; j_call: TRBJ1-5; d_call: -; clone_size: -; cdr3_aa: CASSISGNQPQHF; cdr3_nt: TGTGCCAGTAGTATCTCTGGCAATCAGCCCCAGCATTTT
v_call: TRBV15; j_call: TRBJ1-2; d_call: -; clone_size: -; cdr3_aa: CATSRVGALYGYTF; cdr3_nt: TGTGCCACCAGCAGAGTTGGGGCGCTCTATGGCTACACCTTC
v_call: TRBV18; j_call: TRBJ1-2; d_call: TRBD1; clone_size: -; cdr3_aa: CASSPGTVTNYGYTF; cdr3_nt: TGTGCCAGCTCGCCCGGGACAGTGACTAACTATGGCTACACCTTC
v_call: TRBV14; j_call: TRBJ1-1; d_call: -; clone_size: -; cdr3_aa: CASSQVGGRMNTEAFF; cdr3_nt: TGTGCCAGCAGCCAAGTCGGTGGAAGGATGAACACTGAAGCTTTCTTT
v_call: TRBV28; j_call: TRBJ2-1; d_call: TRBD1; clone_size: -; cdr3_aa: CASSLSGGTGGRSYNEQFF; cdr3_nt: TGTGCCAGCAGTTTATCTGGGGGGACAGGGGGCCGCTCCTACAATGAGCAGTTCTTC
v_call: TRBV6-5; j_call: TRBJ2-5; d_call: TRBD2; clone_size: -; cdr3_aa: CASSYSTSPRAQYF; cdr3_nt: TGTGCCAGCAGTTACTCGACTAGCCCTCGGGCCCAGTACTTC